The 4 T cell receptor beta chains below all came from one sample that was sequenced in a study of post-analysis software for immune sequencing data. TCR beta libraries were prepared from cDNA with unique molecular identifiers. TCRdb analysed the PCR reads with MiXCR anew, one entry per CDR3 protein. The table shows fewer than 550,000 distinct CDR3 sequences, with roughly 34% occurring only once. No antigen has been identified for these receptors. General study results and limits: The five TRBV segments detected at higher frequency in patients than in controls included TRBV5-6, TRBV5-1 and TRBV20-1.

The sample consisted of blood. These receptors all stem from a girl aged 2-17 years with multiple sclerosis.

The rearrangement uses TRBV29-1 and TRBJ2-5; the D call may be TRBD1 or TRBD2 (6 bases each). Trimming pared 7 bases from V and 2 bases from J, leaving 11 bases between. There are 12 residues in the CDR3. The V gene's germline CDR1 is SQVTM and CDR2 ANQGSEA. The CDR3 sequence: CSDGGEQETQYF. CDR3 sequence (DNA): TGCAGCGACGGGGGCGAACAAGAGACCCAGTACTTC.

Ten or more counts support this clonotype. This rearrangement joins TRBV29-1 to TRBJ1-2; D remains unclear. V lost 5 bases and J lost 0, with 13 bases in between. The CDR3 covers 14 residues. Germline-derived CDR1 and CDR2 are SQVTM and ANQGSEA. This CDR3 reads CSVYRQAPNYGYTF. The CDR3 coding sequence is TGCAGCGTTTATCGGCAGGCACCTAACTATGGCTACACCTTC.

This clonotype has just a few counts. This chain joins TRBV11-1 and TRBJ2-3; 14 nucleotides agree with TRBD2. CDR1 SGHAT and CDR2 FQDESV come from the germline V gene (reference sequence). V trimming: 3 bases; J trimming: 5 bases; junction bases outside the gene matches: 4. The CDR3 spans 16 residues. The CDR3: CASSFGTSGGLDTQYF. DNA for the CDR3: TGTGCCAGCAGCTTCGGGACTAGCGGGGGATTAGATACGCAGTATTTT.

The V gene is TRBV7-9, the J gene TRBJ1-1; D ambiguous. Trimming cost V 5 bases and J 1 base, with 14 bases left between them. The CDR3 extends over 15 amino acids. Germline-derived CDR1 and CDR2 are SEHNR and FQNEAQ (reference sequence). The CDR3 DNA follows: TGTGCCAGCAGCCCCCCGTGGGCCCAGAACACTGAAGCTTTCTTT. This gives the protein CASSPPWAQNTEAFF. Complete variable domain (other parts from reference TRBV7-9 and TRBJ1-1): DTGVSQNPRHKITKRGQNVTFRCDPISEHNRLYWYRQTLGQGPEFLTYFQNEAQLEKSRLLSDRFSAERPKGSFSTLEIQRTEQGDSAMYLCASSPPWAQNTEAFFGQGTRLTVV.